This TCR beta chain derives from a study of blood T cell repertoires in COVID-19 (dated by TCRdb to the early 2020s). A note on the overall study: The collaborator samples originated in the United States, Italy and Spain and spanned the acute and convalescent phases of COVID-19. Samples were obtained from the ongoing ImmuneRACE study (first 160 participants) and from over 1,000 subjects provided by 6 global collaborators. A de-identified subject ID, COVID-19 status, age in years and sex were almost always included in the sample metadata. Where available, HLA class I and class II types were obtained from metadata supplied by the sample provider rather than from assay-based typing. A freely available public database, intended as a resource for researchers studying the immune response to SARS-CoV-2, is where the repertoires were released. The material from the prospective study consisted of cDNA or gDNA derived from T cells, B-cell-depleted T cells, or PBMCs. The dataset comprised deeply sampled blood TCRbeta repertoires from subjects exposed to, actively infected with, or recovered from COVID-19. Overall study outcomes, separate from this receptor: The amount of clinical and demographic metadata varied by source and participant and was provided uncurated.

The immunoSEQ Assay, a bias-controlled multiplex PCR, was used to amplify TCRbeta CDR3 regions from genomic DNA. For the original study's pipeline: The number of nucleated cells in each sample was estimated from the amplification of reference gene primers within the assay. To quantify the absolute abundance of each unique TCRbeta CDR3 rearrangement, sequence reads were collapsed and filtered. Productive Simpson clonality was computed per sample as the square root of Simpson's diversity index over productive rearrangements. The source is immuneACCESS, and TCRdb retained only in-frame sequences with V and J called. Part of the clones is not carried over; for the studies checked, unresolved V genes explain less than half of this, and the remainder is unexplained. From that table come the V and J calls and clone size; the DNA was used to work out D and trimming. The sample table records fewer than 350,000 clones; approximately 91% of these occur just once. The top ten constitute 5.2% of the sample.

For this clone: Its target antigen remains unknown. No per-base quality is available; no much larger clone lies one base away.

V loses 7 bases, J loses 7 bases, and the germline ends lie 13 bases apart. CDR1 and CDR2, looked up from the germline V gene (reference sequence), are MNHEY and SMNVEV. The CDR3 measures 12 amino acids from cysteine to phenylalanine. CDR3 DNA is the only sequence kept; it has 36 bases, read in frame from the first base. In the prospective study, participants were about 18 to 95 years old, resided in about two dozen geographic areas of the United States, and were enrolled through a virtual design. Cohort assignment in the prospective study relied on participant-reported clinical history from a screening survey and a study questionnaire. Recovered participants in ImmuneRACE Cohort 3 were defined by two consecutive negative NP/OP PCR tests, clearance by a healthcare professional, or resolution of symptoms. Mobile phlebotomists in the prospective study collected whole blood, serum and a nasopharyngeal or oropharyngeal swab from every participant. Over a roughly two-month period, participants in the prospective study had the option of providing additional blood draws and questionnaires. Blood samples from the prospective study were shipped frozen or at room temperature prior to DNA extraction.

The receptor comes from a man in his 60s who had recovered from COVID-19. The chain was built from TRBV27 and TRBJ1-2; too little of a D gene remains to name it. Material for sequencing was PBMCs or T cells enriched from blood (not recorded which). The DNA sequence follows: TGTGCCAGCATGAAAGATGGGAGTGGCTACACCTTC. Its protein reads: CASMKDGSGYTF.